Only one count was recorded for the clone carrying this TCR beta chain. Its antigen is undetermined. Germline values: CDR1 SGHNT, CDR2 YYREEE (reference sequence). There are 16 residues in the CDR3. Trimming took 1 base from V and 0 from J; bases not matched to a gene: 3. The sample originates from a study of T cells in narcolepsy. Turning to the study itself: Donors had narcolepsy type 1 or type 2, or were healthy controls. Study findings and constraints: Blood of same and different patients, but not healthy controls, reportedly held recurring autoreactive clonotypes. Some memory CD4+ repertoires had no autoreactive clone sequences. Comparing one patient's CSF and blood CD4+ clonotypes highlighted HCRT- and TRIB2-specific autoreactive clonotypes.

The data were produced by immunoSEQ multiplex PCR, yet TCRdb's version contains in-frame clones alone and is incomplete. The table has nearly 35,000 clones, 81% seen once. This sequence joins TRBV5-4 and TRBJ2-2; 7 nucleotides agree with TRBD1. The sequence was obtained from a human donor in good health. The sequenced material came from memory (CD45RA-) CD4+ T cells from blood. CDR3 sequence reads: CASSLLTGANTGELFF. In DNA form, the CDR3 reads TGTGCCAGCAGCTTGTTAACAGGGGCGAACACCGGGGAGCTGTTTTTT.